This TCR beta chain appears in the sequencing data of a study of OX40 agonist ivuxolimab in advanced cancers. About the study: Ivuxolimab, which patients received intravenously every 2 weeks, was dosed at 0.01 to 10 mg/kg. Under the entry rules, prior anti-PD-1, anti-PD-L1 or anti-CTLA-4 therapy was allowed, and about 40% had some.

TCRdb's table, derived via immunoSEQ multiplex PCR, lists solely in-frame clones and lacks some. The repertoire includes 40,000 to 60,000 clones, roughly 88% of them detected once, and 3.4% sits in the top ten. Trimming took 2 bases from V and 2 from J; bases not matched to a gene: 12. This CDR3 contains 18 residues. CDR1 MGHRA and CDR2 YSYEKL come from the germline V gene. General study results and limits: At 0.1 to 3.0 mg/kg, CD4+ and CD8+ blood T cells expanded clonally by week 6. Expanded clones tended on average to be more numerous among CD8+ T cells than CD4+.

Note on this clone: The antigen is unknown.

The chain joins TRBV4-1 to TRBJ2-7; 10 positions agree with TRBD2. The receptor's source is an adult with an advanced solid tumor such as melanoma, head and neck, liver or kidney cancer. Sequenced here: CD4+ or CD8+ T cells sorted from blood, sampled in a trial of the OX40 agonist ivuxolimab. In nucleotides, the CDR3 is TGCGCCAGCAGCCAACCTCACACCGGGACTAGCGATCCCTACGAGCAGTACTTC. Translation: CASSQPHTGTSDPYEQYF.